This T cell receptor beta chain was retrieved from a study of shared clonotypes between healthy human individuals. V dropped 5 bases and J dropped 1; count of bases not matched to a gene: 7. CDR1 and CDR2 from the germline V gene are LGHNA and YNFKEQ. This CDR3 has 16 residues. As defined, naive CD8 cells were CD45RO-negative and positively selected for CCR7, with terminally differentiated effector memory CD45RA+ cells excluded. Profiled with immunoSEQ multiplex PCR; TCRdb holds only in-frame clones, not every one. The repertoire consists of around 1,900,000 clones, with 90% to 95% occurring once and the leading ten covering more than 1.5%.

Sequenced: naive CD8+ T cells from PBMCs. This receptor was identified in a man aged 18 to 29 in good health. Some clones in this sample may be carry-over from other donors' samples. The chain is built from TRBV4-2 and TRBJ2-2; 7 bases fit TRBD1. CDR3 loop: CASSEPGQLNTGELFF. CDR3 bases: TGTGCCAGCAGCGAACCGGGACAGCTGAACACCGGGGAGCTGTTTTTT.